A few counts support the clone carrying this T cell receptor (beta chain). The antigen remains undetermined. Expressed TCRB transcripts got sequenced, as all isolated RNA was reverse transcribed. The table came from immunoSEQ multiplex PCR; TCRdb's copy has only in-frame clones and leaves some out. The sample records 350,000 to 450,000 clones, more than 13% being singletons. This sample is drawn from a study of beta chain features in type 1 diabetes. With 4 bases clipped from V and 3 bases from J, the junction kept 12 bases outside the gene matches. The CDR3 is 16 amino acids. Germline V gives CDR1 MNHNY, CDR2 SVGAGI (reference sequence). General study findings and limits: All four CD4+ subsets of Type 1 diabetes patients contained TCRB CDR3s that were moderately but significantly shorter. The study found that naive, central memory and Treg TCRB repertoires appeared more similar in patients than in healthy donors.

The J gene is TRBJ2-7, the V gene TRBV6-6; TRBD1 matches at 7 bases. The sequence came from a woman aged 18-30 years in good health. Sequencing was performed on naive CD4+ T cells from blood. Here the CDR3 reads CASSSRQGQLLYEQYF. CDR3 coding DNA: TGTGCCAGCAGTTCGAGACAGGGACAGCTCCTCTACGAGCAGTACTTC.